The rows below give T cell receptor beta chains drawn from one sample of a study of blood T cell repertoires in COVID-19. Repertoires were generated with immunoSEQ multiplex PCR, while TCRdb's copy carries only in-frame clones and drops some. The sample holds tens of thousands of clones, 82% seen once. The sample consisted of peripheral blood. The source is an elderly woman with acute or convalescent COVID-19. CDR3s include the opening cysteine and the closing phenylalanine or tryptophan. The order of the fields is clone size, J gene, V gene, CDR3 protein. Where a row states a size, it is once, few, many or the class of an expanded clone; other rows omit it.

NA	TRBJ1-1	TRBV3-1/TRBV3-2	CASSPTGTGTEAFF
NA	TRBJ1-5	TRBV30	CAWSTQGNQPQHF
once	TRBJ2-4	TRBV3-1/TRBV3-2	CASSQDGRGNIQYF
few	TRBJ2-5	TRBV30	CAWSVGGQETQYF
NA	TRBJ1-3	TRBV2	CASSDGLLGARSGNTIYF
NA	TRBJ2-2	TRBV7-8	CASSLGLGGQVLGELFF
few	TRBJ2-5	TRBV27	CASMLAGGVETQYF
NA	TRBJ2-3	TRBV3-1/TRBV3-2	CASSLSGWGTDTQYF
few	TRBJ1-4	TRBV10-1	CASRDREGEKLFF
NA	TRBJ2-1	TRBV12-5	CASRPSGGYNEQFF
NA	TRBJ2-3	TRBV21-1	CASSTPGLAQRRDTQYF
NA	TRBJ1-5	TRBV19	CASSDRATGYSNQPQHF
NA	TRBJ2-7	TRBV19	CASSTLTDRAEQYF
NA	TRBJ2-7	TRBV7-2	CASSRGAPYEQYF
NA	TRBJ2-7	TRBV19	CASSIALPSYEQYF
NA	TRBJ1-2	TRBV5-1	CASSARQGAEGYTF
NA	TRBJ1-2	TRBV6-4	CASRHTRGGASQNGYTF
NA	TRBJ1-4	TRBV28	CASSWGRRGEKLFF
NA	TRBJ2-3	TRBV3-1/TRBV3-2	CASSPLAGGSTDTQYF
NA	TRBJ2-7	TRBV19	CASSTTSGTTYEQYF
NA	TRBJ1-2	TRBV9	CASSVAGNYGYTF
NA	TRBJ2-2	TRBV6-6	CASSLTGTGELFF
medium-sized	TRBJ2-7	TRBV7-9	CASSLMRTSGEGEQYF
NA	TRBJ2-2	TRBV5-8	CASSLIGLAGAGTGELFF
NA	TRBJ2-2	TRBV30	CAWSARPGQGNTGELFF
NA	TRBJ2-3	TRBV6-5	CASSYEGRGKDTQYF
NA	TRBJ2-5	TRBV4-1	CASSQDFVPETQYF
NA	TRBJ1-2	TRBV27	CASSLSYRADYGYTF
NA	TRBJ1-1	TRBV7-9	CASSPQDRAVTEAFF
NA	TRBJ2-1	TRBV4-1	CASSQGNSGGWRQFF
NA	TRBJ2-2	TRBV7-6	CASSLNSGGTGELFF
NA	TRBJ2-2	TRBV19	CASSTRTGFTGELFF
once	TRBJ1-1	TRBV19	CASNIGRGNTEAFF
NA	TRBJ1-2	TRBV3-1/TRBV3-2	CASTFGNNYGYTF
NA	TRBJ2-2	TRBV7-6	CASSLRRGNTGELFF
few	TRBJ2-7	TRBV4-1	CASSQDYLSGRFYEQYF
NA	TRBJ2-5	TRBV7-9	CASRPASGHETQYF
NA	TRBJ2-5	TRBV27	CASSSRHYQETQYF
NA	TRBJ2-7	TRBV19	CASTRGQGVYEQYF
NA	TRBJ1-2	TRBV15	CATSSWSRMNYGYTF
NA	TRBJ2-7	TRBV5-1	CASSAGQGPSYEQYF
once	TRBJ1-4	TRBV18	CASSPGQGREKLFF
NA	TRBJ2-5	TRBV5-1	CASSLAGLVIETQYF
NA	TRBJ2-1	TRBV13	CASRQRSGGYNEQFF
NA	TRBJ2-2	TRBV19	CASSPPPRASGDTGELFF
NA	TRBJ2-1	TRBV2	CAHGSYNEQFF
NA	TRBJ1-4	TRBV27	CASKGGSYNEKLFF
NA	TRBJ2-5	TRBV7-9	CASSFGRGLSETQYF
NA	TRBJ1-6	TRBV6-5	CASGPTDRGNSPLHF
NA	TRBJ2-5	TRBV5-1	CASSPARGARETQYF
NA	TRBJ2-3	TRBV7-9	CASSTRGDGTDTQYF
NA	TRBJ2-1	TRBV28	CASSFAGTGLVGEQFF
NA	TRBJ2-1	TRBV27	CASSFFGGQDSYNEQFF
NA	TRBJ2-3	TRBV6-1	CASSEVRVRAGRTTDTQYF
NA	TRBJ2-2	TRBV7-6	CASSLGQAPTNTGELFF
NA	TRBJ2-7	TRBV20-1	CSASAHSGRPTGTGGYEQYF
NA	TRBJ2-2	TRBV9	CASSDGTANTGELFF
few	TRBJ2-4	TRBV3-1/TRBV3-2	CASSQDVGLAKNIQYF
NA	TRBJ2-5	TRBV12-3/TRBV12-4	CASNFAASETQYF